The text below deals with one T cell receptor beta chain. As yet, its antigen is unknown. The data are from a study of cytomegalovirus exposure and HLA in healthy donors. Study-level points and caveats: Reportedly, TCR beta sequences accurately predicted HLA-A and HLA-B alleles in most subjects.

PCR was performed using 60 Vbeta and 13 Jbeta primers. Sequencing was performed with immunoSEQ multiplex PCR; in TCRdb, only in-frame clones are kept and a portion is missing. Among over 150,000 clones listed, roughly 80% were seen once. Source material: PBMCs. This TCR was recovered from a human donor in good health.

CDR3 protein: CASSPSNNRELTYEQYF. The CDR3 nucleotides are TGTGCCAGTAGTCCGAGCAATAACAGGGAGTTAACCTACGAGCAGTACTTC. The J gene is TRBJ2-7, the V gene TRBV19, with a possible D match to TRBD1 (6 bases). This CDR3 is built from 17 residues. The germline CDR1 and CDR2 sequences are LNHDA and SQIVND (reference sequence). Trimming removed 5 bases at V and 2 bases at J, with 22 bases between.